Following are 19 T cell receptor beta chains from one sample sequenced in a study of beta chain features in type 1 diabetes. Expressed TCRB transcripts were sequenced because the entire RNA isolate underwent reverse transcription. Data came from immunoSEQ multiplex PCR; TCRdb stores just in-frame clones and leaves some out. Among about 180,000 clones listed, about 12% were seen once. Sequences were obtained from central memory CD4+ T cells from blood. These receptors were obtained from a woman aged 18 to 35 in good health.

The chain's CDR3 is CASSLPGTDTQYF. The CDR3 coding sequence is TGTGCCAGCAGTTTGCCAGGTACAGATACGCAGTATTTT. The J gene is TRBJ2-3, the V gene TRBV28; D not certain. Trimming cost V 3 bases and J 3 bases, with 7 bases left between them. CDR1 and CDR2 from the germline V gene are MDHEN and SYDVKM. The length of the CDR3 is 13 residues.

This clone was detected a few times. The chain couples TRBV11-2 to TRBJ2-3, with D possibly being TRBD1 (6 bases). The germline CDR1 and CDR2 sequences are SGHAT and FQNNGV. The CDR3 is 14 amino acids. V gave up 3 bases and J gave up 11 bases, with 18 bases separating them. The CDR3 region is CASSFRAGVLGQYF. The DNA of the CDR3 is TGTGCCAGCAGCTTCCGGGCAGGGGTTTTAGGGCAGTATTTT.

The chain couples TRBV11-2 to TRBJ2-3, with 9 nucleotides matching TRBD2. CDR3 length equals 15 residues. Germline CDR1 and CDR2: SGHAT and FQNNGV. V shed 5 bases and J 0 bases; nucleotides not matched to a gene: 3. Here the CDR3 reads CASSPGTSSTDTQYF. CDR3 nucleotides: TGTGCCAGCAGCCCTGGGACTAGCAGCACAGATACGCAGTATTTT. Full variable domain (rest looked up from reference TRBV11-2 and TRBJ2-3): EAGVAQSPRYKIIEKRQSVAFWCNPISGHATLYWYQQILGQGPKLLIQFQNNGVVDDSQLPKDRFSAERLKGVDSTLKIQPAKLEDSAVYLCASSPGTSSTDTQYFGPGTRLTVL.

In this sample, this clone turned up a few times. The chain recombines TRBV4-1 with TRBJ2-1, with 14 nucleotides matching TRBD2. Trimming at V came to 4 bases and at J to 10 bases, leaving 27 bases not matched to a gene. The length of the CDR3 is 22 residues. Germline V gene lookup returns CDR1 MGHRA and CDR2 YSYEKL. The CDR3 region has the DNA TGCGCCAGCAGCCCTCTGCCGGGGGCGGGGATCCGTGGGACTAGCGGGAGAAACGAGCAGTTCTTC. Its protein product is CASSPLPGAGIRGTSGRNEQFF.

This chain joins TRBV7-2 and TRBJ2-3; a possible D gene is TRBD2 (5 bases). V was cut by 5 bases and J by 4 bases, with 10 bases left in between. The germline V gene encodes CDR1 SGHTA and CDR2 FQGNSA. CDR3 length equals 13 residues. CDR3: CASSPVLADTQYF. In DNA form, the CDR3 reads TGTGCCAGCAGCCCGGTACTAGCAGATACGCAGTATTTT.

This chain links TRBV14 with TRBJ2-4, with TRBD2 matching 12 bases. Germline V CDR1 and CDR2: SGHDN, FVKESK. The CDR3 spans 15 residues. Unmatched junction bases numbered 1, after V lost 1 base and J lost 6 bases. CDR3 sequence (DNA): TGTGCCAGCAGCCAAGCTAGCGGGAGGGCAAACATTCAGTACTTC. It specifies CASSQASGRANIQYF.

The rearrangement joins TRBV7-2 to TRBJ1-2; D uncertain. The CDR3 totals 15 residues. The V gene lost 5 bases and the J gene lost 4 bases, with 17 bases spanning the gap. Germline loops: CDR1 SGHTA, CDR2 FQGNSA. The CDR3 spells CASSLLNEARYGYTF. The CDR3 DNA reads TGTGCCAGCAGCCTCCTGAATGAAGCCCGCTATGGCTACACCTTC.

This clone occurred a few times. The CDR3 DNA reads TGTGCCAGCAGCGACCGACTAGCGGGAAACAATGAGCAGTTCTTC. Translation gives CASSDRLAGNNEQFF. The V call is TRBV6-5, the J call TRBJ2-1, with 11 bases fitting TRBD2. The V gene's germline CDR1 is MNHEY and CDR2 SVGAGI. J gave up 5 bases and V 6 bases, and 6 bases lay outside the gene matches. The CDR3 extends over 15 amino acids.

In this sample, this clone turned up many times. The chain joins TRBV2 to TRBJ1-5; 9 bases are a match to TRBD1. The CDR3 extends over 15 amino acids. With 7 bases clipped from V and 6 bases from J, the junction kept 10 bases outside the gene matches. Looked up from germline, CDR1 is SNHLY and CDR2 is FYNNEI. Here the CDR3 DNA reads TGTGCCAGCAATCTGGGGGGACAGGGAGGTCAGCCCCAGCATTTT. It translates to CASNLGGQGGQPQHF.

This sequence joins TRBV19 and TRBJ1-5, with 7 bases fitting TRBD1. The V segment lost 7 bases and the J segment 2 bases; nucleotides outside the gene matches: 14. CDR3 size: 17 residues. Germline CDR1 is LNHDA and CDR2 is SQIVND (reference sequence). DNA of the CDR3: TGTGCCAGTACTACATCCGGACAGGCCAGGGGCAATCAGCCCCAGCATTTT. As protein: CASTTSGQARGNQPQHF.

This rearrangement joins TRBV11-3 to TRBJ2-7; possible D gene TRBD2, 5 bases. Germline values: CDR1 SGHNT, CDR2 YENEEA. The CDR3 spans 13 residues. The V end was cut by 0 bases, the J end by 7 bases, with 10 bases between. The CDR3 region has the DNA TGTGCCAGCAGCTTAGATTACCGGGATGAGCAGTACTTC. The encoded protein is CASSLDYRDEQYF.

The chain has TRBV30 and TRBJ1-1; 8 positions agree with TRBD1. V was clipped by 3 bases and J by 4 bases; unmatched bases: 7. Per germline, CDR1 GTSNPN and CDR2 SVGIG (reference sequence). This CDR3 region has 14 residues. CDR3 sequence (DNA): TGTGCCTGGAGCCTGACAGGGGATGGCACTGAAGCTTTCTTT. The encoded protein is CAWSLTGDGTEAFF.

This clone was seen more than once but under ten times. The chain is built from TRBV7-9 and TRBJ1-5, with 7 bases that match TRBD1. V was pared by 3 bases and J by 12 bases, with 5 bases of the junction left unmatched. CDR1 and CDR2 (germline): SEHNR, FQNEAQ (reference sequence). The CDR3 has 12 amino acids. CDR3 sequence reads: CASSFIDRDQHF. The CDR3 nucleotides are TGTGCCAGCAGCTTTATAGACAGGGACCAGCATTTT. Full variable domain (outside the CDR3, taken from reference TRBV7-9 and TRBJ1-5): DTGVSQNPRHKITKRGQNVTFRCDPISEHNRLYWYRQTLGQGPEFLTYFQNEAQLEKSRLLSDRFSAERPKGSFSTLEIQRTEQGDSAMYLCASSFIDRDQHFGDGTRLSIL.

This clone was picked up many times. J is TRBJ2-5 and V is TRBV19; no firm D call. The CDR3 sequence is 11 residues long. V was clipped by 3 bases and J by 6 bases, with 5 bases between them. Germline CDR1 is LNHDA and CDR2 is SQIVND (reference sequence). CDR3 DNA: TGTGCCAGTAGTATCAGGCAGACCCAGTACTTC. Amino acid sequence: CASSIRQTQYF.

In its sample, this clone was seen a few times. The DNA for the CDR3 is TGTGCCAGCAGCGCCAGCGGGGGGGGAGGAGAGCAGTACTTC. It encodes CASSASGGGGEQYF. The genes are TRBV25-1 and TRBJ2-7; 10 bases line up with TRBD2. Trimming took 6 bases from V and 7 from J; bases not matched to a gene: 9. This CDR3 has 14 amino acids. Germline loops: CDR1 MGHDK, CDR2 SYGVNS.

This clone showed up just a few times. This chain joins TRBV10-3 and TRBJ1-1; no reliable D call. V dropped 0 bases and J dropped 2 bases, with 10 bases sitting between them. CDR3 size: 15 residues. Germline values: CDR1 ENHRY, CDR2 SYGVKD. The CDR3 spells CAISESMVANTEAFF. The CDR3 DNA is TGTGCCATCAGTGAGTCGATGGTGGCAAACACTGAAGCTTTCTTT.

This clone was found a few times. This rearrangement joins TRBV9 to TRBJ1-1; no clear D. The CDR3 runs 14 residues. V dropped 0 bases and J dropped 5 bases, with 11 bases sitting between them. Germline CDR1 SGDLS, CDR2 YYNGEE. CDR3 coding DNA: TGTGCCAGCAGCGTAGACAGTTCAAGGACTGAAGCTTTCTTT. Translated, it gives CASSVDSSRTEAFF.

The chain is built from TRBV29-1 and TRBJ1-1; 10 nucleotides line up with TRBD1. CDR3 length: 13 residues. Germline V gene sequence: CDR1 SQVTM, CDR2 ANQGSEA. Trimming removed 7 bases from V and 3 bases from J; junction bases left unmatched: 5. The CDR3 region is CSARQGADTEAFF. The CDR3 DNA reads TGCAGCGCTAGACAGGGGGCGGACACTGAAGCTTTCTTT.

The chain combines TRBV15 with TRBJ2-1; no reliable D call. CDR3 length: 15 amino acids. V shed 4 bases and J shed 0 bases, with 10 bases lying between them. Germline assignment: CDR1 LNHNV and CDR2 YYDKDF (reference sequence). The CDR3 DNA sequence: TGTGCCACCAGCAAATCTGTCTCCTCCTACAATGAGCAGTTCTTC. Amino acids: CATSKSVSSYNEQFF.